Sequencing of this TCR beta chain was carried out in a study of CD8 T cells in Susac syndrome. Sequencing of TCR beta was performed on blood CD8+ T cells and on blood CD4+ T cells. Negative isolation was applied to CD8+ and CD4+ T cells, and FACS enrichment was applied to TEMRA cells. Random-hexamer reverse transcription was applied to about 0.5 to 1 ug RNA. An immunoSEQ multiplex PCR generated amplified TCR beta CDR3 products spanning 54 Vbeta and 13 Jbeta. TCRdb reprocessed the immunoSEQ multiplex PCR reads via MiXCR and lists one record per CDR3 protein. The sample records 150,000 to 250,000 distinct CDR3 sequences, nearly 95% being singletons. The sample comprised CD4+ T cells from PBMCs. This receptor was obtained from a human donor with multiple sclerosis.

DNA of the CDR3: TGCAGCGTTGATGGGGTAGCGGGAGTCTCCTACGAGCAGTACTTC. Its translation is CSVDGVAGVSYEQYF. The rearrangement links TRBV29-1 to TRBJ2-7, with 9 bases matching TRBD2. The CDR3 consists of 15 residues. Trimming at V came to 3 bases and at J to 0 bases, leaving 6 bases not matched to a gene. CDR1 and CDR2 from the germline V gene are SQVTM and ANQGSEA.